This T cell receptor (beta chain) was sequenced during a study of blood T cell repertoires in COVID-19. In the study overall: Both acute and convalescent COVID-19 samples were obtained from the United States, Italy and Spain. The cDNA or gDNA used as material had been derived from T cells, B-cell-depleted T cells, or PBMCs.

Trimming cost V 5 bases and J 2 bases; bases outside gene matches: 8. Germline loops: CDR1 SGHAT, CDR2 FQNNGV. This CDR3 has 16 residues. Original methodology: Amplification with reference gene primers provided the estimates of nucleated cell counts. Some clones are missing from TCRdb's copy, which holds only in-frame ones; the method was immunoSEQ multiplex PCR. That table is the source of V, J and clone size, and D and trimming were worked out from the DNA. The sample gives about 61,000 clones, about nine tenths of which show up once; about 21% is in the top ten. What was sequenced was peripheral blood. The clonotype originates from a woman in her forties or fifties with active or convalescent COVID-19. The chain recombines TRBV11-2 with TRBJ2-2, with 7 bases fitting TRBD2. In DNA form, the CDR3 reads TGTGCCAGCAGCCCAATGTTGGGACTAAACACCGGGGAGCTGTTTTTT. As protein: CASSPMLGLNTGELFF.